The clone carrying this T cell receptor (beta chain) has a handful of counts. The antigen remains undetermined. Preparation of the TCRbeta library was carried out with unique molecular identifiers. MiXCR was run by TCRdb on the PCR reads, yielding one entry per CDR3 protein. Among 500,000 or so distinct CDR3 sequences, roughly 10% were seen once, and the ten largest hold around 15%. J was trimmed by 6 bases and V by 0 bases; bases with no gene match: 10. Per the germline V gene, CDR1 is LGHNA and CDR2 is YSLEER. This CDR3 region has 18 residues. This sample stems from a study of T-cell reconstitution after alpha-beta-depleted transplantation in children. Study-level points and caveats: The study traced high day-60 TCRbeta diversity in some patients to surviving recipient T cells and thymic progenitors.

Material: PBMCs, mostly from graft donor cells, obtained 180 days after TCRalphabeta/CD19-depleted stem cell transplant. This chain links TRBV4-3 with TRBJ2-1; 11 bases fit TRBD2. The sequence came from a female patient between 2 and 15 years old who had a stem cell transplant for aplastic anemia, so the T cells may come from the graft donor. CDR3 nucleotide sequence: TGCGCCAGCAGCCAAGATAGCGCTAGCGGGAGGTATGGCAATGAGCAGTTCTTC. This codes for CASSQDSASGRYGNEQFF.